This T cell receptor beta chain is from a study of CD8 T cells in ankylosing spondylitis. V lost 0 bases to trimming and J lost 0 bases, with 4 bases between them. The CDR3 is 14 residues long. Looked up from germline, CDR1 is SGDLS and CDR2 is YYNGEE. General study results and limits: Seemingly characteristic of ankylosing spondylitis blood was a TCR beta motif consisting of eight highly homologous variants. Peripheral blood samples showed relatively rare disease-linked clones, and these clones were CD8+. The study looked at matched synovial fluid samples from ankylosing spondylitis patients. Disease-linked clones were reported to be significantly enriched there.

Details on this clonotype: The antigen is unknown.

Molecular-barcoded quantitative 5'-RACE produced these TCR beta libraries. In TCRdb, the 5' RACE reads were re-called with MiXCR into one record per CDR3 protein. The table shows roughly 670,000 distinct CDR3 sequences, with around a fifth occurring only once. The chain joins TRBV9 to TRBJ2-1, with D hard to call. The sequence derives from a male donor with ankylosing spondylitis. Sequenced input: blood, either unsorted or a sorted T cell fraction (not recorded which). In DNA, the CDR3 is TGTGCCAGCAGCGTAGGGACCTCCTACAATGAGCAGTTCTTC. Amino acids: CASSVGTSYNEQFF.